A single sample is the source of the 10 T cell receptor beta chains below, sequenced in a study of Graves' ophthalmopathy and Graves' hyperthyroidism. The TCR beta CDR3 regions underwent amplification from RNA transcripts. First-round RT-PCR with HTBI primers preceded a second-round multiplex PCR. One entry per CDR3 protein results from TCRdb running MiXCR on the multiplex PCR reads. The sample has roughly 410,000 distinct CDR3 sequences, 15% to 17% seen once; the top ten hold approximately 7%. The sample comprised peripheral blood. Receptor source: a woman between 18 and 30 years old with stable Graves' hyperthyroidism.

Ten or more counts support this clonotype. The J gene is TRBJ1-2, the V gene TRBV11-3; 7 nucleotides align to TRBD1. The V gene end was trimmed by 1 base and the J gene end by 2 bases; junction bases not matched to a gene: 7. Germline loops: CDR1 SGHNT, CDR2 YENEEA. The CDR3 sequence is 16 residues long. Here the CDR3 DNA reads TGTGCCAGCAGCTTAGGGGTGGGACAGAAGAACTATGGCTACACCTTC. It codes for CASSLGVGQKNYGYTF.

This chain joins TRBV20-1 and TRBJ2-4; no reliable D call. Between the trimmed V and J ends, which lost 0 bases and 5 bases, there was a span of 14 bases. The CDR3 covers 15 residues. Germline V gene lookup returns CDR1 DFQATT and CDR2 SNEGSKA (reference sequence). The CDR3: CSARDPELEENIQYF. CDR3 nucleotides: TGCAGTGCTAGAGATCCAGAACTCGAAGAAAACATTCAGTACTTC.

This chain links TRBV10-3 with TRBJ1-5; D is possibly TRBD1 (5 bases). Germline lookup yields CDR1 ENHRY and CDR2 SYGVKD. The length of the CDR3 is 15 residues. V was cut by 3 bases and J by 7 bases, with 16 bases left in between. The CDR3 here is CAISEVGSGRQPQHF. The CDR3, as DNA: TGTGCCATCAGTGAAGTCGGGTCAGGGCGCCAGCCCCAGCATTTT.

The V call is TRBV25-1, the J call TRBJ2-7; D is ambiguous. V was pared by 6 bases and J by 6 bases, with 15 bases between. Germline V gene lookup returns CDR1 MGHDK and CDR2 SYGVNS. The CDR3 totals 13 residues. CDR3 bases: TGTGCCAGCAGCCCAGTCGGATCCGCCGAGCAGTACTTC. As protein: CASSPVGSAEQYF.

This clonotype was observed many times. The chain links TRBV27 to TRBJ2-5; D perhaps matches TRBD2 (7 bases). The germline gives CDR1 MNHEY, CDR2 SMNVEV (reference sequence). The CDR3 is 14 amino acids. Trimming shortened V by 4 bases and J by 6 bases, and 15 bases separated the two germline ends. This CDR3 is CASSWTGGIKTQYF. The CDR3 coding sequence is TGTGCCAGCAGTTGGACGGGGGGCATTAAGACCCAGTACTTC.

This clonotype was observed at least ten times. The rearrangement joins TRBV10-3 to TRBJ1-1, with D possibly being TRBD1 (5 bases). With 7 bases removed from V and 3 bases from J, the gap between germline ends came to 12 bases. The germline CDR1 and CDR2 sequences are ENHRY and SYGVKD. CDR3 size: 13 residues. CDR3 coding DNA: TGTGCCATCACCAGGCGGGGGGACACTGAAGCTTTCTTT. It translates to CAITRRGDTEAFF.

The sample holds many counts of this clonotype. As DNA, the CDR3 is TGCAGCGTTGACCGGACAGGGGAGGGGCACGAGCAGTACTTC. Residues: CSVDRTGEGHEQYF. This rearrangement joins TRBV29-1 to TRBJ2-7; 9 bases agree with TRBD1. The V gene's germline CDR1 is SQVTM and CDR2 ANQGSEA. Unmatched junction bases numbered 8, after V lost 3 bases and J lost 5 bases. CDR3 size: 14 residues.

This clonotype came up many times. The chain recombines TRBV7-2 with TRBJ1-2; D unresolved. Germline CDR1 SGHTA, CDR2 FQGNSA. V lost 5 bases to trimming and J lost 4 bases, with 14 bases between them. The CDR3 contains 14 residues. CDR3 coding DNA: TGTGCCAGCAGCGAAGAGGACGGATTCTATGGCTACACCTTC. This translates into CASSEEDGFYGYTF.

The chain uses TRBV6-1 and TRBJ2-7; D possibly uses TRBD1 or TRBD2 (6 bases each). Germline loops: CDR1 MNHNS, CDR2 SASEGT. The CDR3 runs to 15 residues. V lost 6 bases and J lost 5, with 20 bases in between. CDR3 in amino acids: CASSTGGAVFNEQYF. CDR3 sequence (DNA): TGTGCCAGCAGCACCGGGGGCGCGGTATTCAACGAGCAGTACTTC.

This clonotype was detected many times. The genes are TRBV12-3 or TRBV12-4 and TRBJ2-7, with TRBD1 matching over 9 bases. The CDR3 is 14 residues long. V lost 4 bases and J lost 5; bases outside the gene matches: 6. CDR3 in DNA: TGTGCCAGCAGTTCCGCCGGGACAGGGAACGAGCAGTACTTC. Translating gives CASSSAGTGNEQYF.